The entry below describes one TCR beta chain. Its antigen is unknown. PCR primers comprised 60 Vbeta and 13 Jbeta primers. Assay used: immunoSEQ multiplex PCR; TCRdb lists only in-frame clones, some missing. The sample consists of approximately 150,000 clones, around 80% of them appearing once. The data derive from a study of cytomegalovirus exposure and HLA in healthy donors. The study, taken as a whole, reports: The only immune exposure information that was available was CMV serostatus.

Germline loops: CDR1 LNHDA, CDR2 SQIVND (reference sequence). Trimming pared 3 bases from V and 5 bases from J, leaving 13 bases between. This CDR3 is built from 14 residues. This sequence joins TRBV19 and TRBJ2-5; tentative D call: TRBD1 (6 bases). The sequencing sample was made of PBMCs. This clonotype was obtained from a man aged 18 to 29 in good health and CMV-seropositive. CDR3 nucleotides: TGTGCCAGTAGTATTGGGGGCGCGGAGGAGACCCAGTACTTC. This encodes CASSIGGAEETQYF.